This T cell receptor beta chain was sequenced for a study of vaccination effects on CD4 cells after COVID-19. Notes on the study in general: There were few convalescent patients in the study and no early post-infection timepoints.

V shed 0 bases, J shed 6 bases, and the junction held 12 bases outside the gene matches. The length of the CDR3 is 19 residues. The germline V gene encodes CDR1 SGHAT and CDR2 FQNNGV. Concerning this clone: What it recognizes is unknown.

Sequencing in the ViraFEST assay came after antigen-specific CD4+ T cells had been expanded with viral peptide pools, which were used to stimulate PBMC. Cultured cells yielded isolated CD4+ T cells after 10 days. Every participant took two doses of the BNT162b2 or mRNA-1273 vaccine. Sequencing used immunoSEQ multiplex PCR; TCRdb keeps in-frame clones, though not all of them. The data show about 29,000 clones, 65% to 75% seen once. This clonotype originated in a human donor who received a COVID-19 vaccine. The genes are TRBV11-2 and TRBJ2-3; 13 bases match TRBD2. Material: CD4+ T cells from PBMCs cultured with HCoV-OC43 spike peptides, obtained after COVID-19 vaccination. Documented subset: HCoV-OC43 spike overlapping peptide pool stimulation. The CDR3 bases are TGTGCCAGCAGCTTAGATCTTGGACTAGCGGGAGTAAGAACGGATACGCAGTATTTT. Protein: CASSLDLGLAGVRTDTQYF.